This T cell receptor (beta chain) appears in the sequencing data of a study of T cell responses to AZD1222 COVID-19 vaccine (dated by TCRdb to the early 2020s). Regarding the complete study: AZD1222 recipients whose second dose came at about 4 weeks and those whose second dose came at about 12 weeks were combined into one group, since spike-specific TCR depth and breadth did not differ between the two schedules. A total of about 240 trial participants underwent TCR sequencing, of whom 200 to 220 received two doses of AZD1222 and about 26 received two doses of the MenACWY control vaccine. Trial participants were enrolled by age into 18-55, 56-69 and 70-plus year subgroups, with 148, 28 and 57 TCR-sequenced participants respectively. Here is what the overall study found, with its caveats: The 56-69-year group was small, and its depth increase did not reach significance, likely because of low power. Nearly half of unique spike-specific TCRs reportedly recognized epitopes outside regions mutated in the B.1.351 and B.1.1.7 variants. Spike-specific TCR breadth and depth rose significantly after two AZD1222 doses compared with day 0 and with MenACWY recipients. Only a handful of AZD1222 recipients were SARS-CoV-2 seropositive at baseline, limiting conclusions about previously exposed vaccinees. Participants were mostly white British and included more females than males, and it was suggested by the authors that clonal diversity may have been underestimated. No day 14 peak-response samples were available, so repertoires were characterized only after the peak T cell response. The vaccine-associated CD4 TCRs covered the entire spike protein, and the dominant responses fell in regions 160-218 and 743-854.

Interpreted using the paper, the time point label stands for: baseline before first vaccination. The vaccinee samples were drawn from two UK trials, COV001 and COV002, one of which was a single-blind randomized controlled phase 2/3 trial testing AZD1222 (ChAdOx1 nCoV-19) in healthy adults. For TCRbeta chain sequencing, PBMC samples from trial participants were taken at day 0 and at day 28 after the second dose. The CDR3 regions of human TCRbeta chains were analyzed by immunosequencing. The source study handled its data this way. Repertoire TCRs were matched against a reference library of SARS-CoV-2-specific TCRs generated with the MIRA antigen-specificity platform. Breadth meant the fraction of unique TCRs that were SARS-CoV-2-associated, whereas depth meant the fraction of total T cells that were SARS-CoV-2-associated. Using the MIRA data, each spike-specific TCR was mapped to the spike region that the TCR reacts to and placed in a CD4 or CD8 class. Log10-transformed breadth and depth values were compared by one-way ANOVA with Sidak's multiple comparisons tests. The clones in this table, taken by TCRdb from immuneACCESS, are in-frame only. Not every clone is retained; where verified, under half of the shortfall comes from an unresolved V gene, and the cause of the rest is unknown. V and J calls and clone size come straight from that table; D and trimming were deduced from the DNA. The sample records more than 100,000 clones, around 92% of which are singletons. Of the sample, 13% to 15% is held by the ten largest clones.

On this clone itself: What this receptor recognizes is not known. The record has no base qualities; no much larger clone is one base away.

The CDR3 sequence holds 16 residues, the cysteine and phenylalanine included. Only the CDR3 region is kept as DNA, spanning 48 bases read in frame from base 1. Via the germline V gene, CDR1 is WSHSY and CDR2 SAAADI. Deletion took 2 bases off V and 1 base off J, with a span of 15 bases between the germline ends. The sequence derives from an adult in good health. The sample consisted of peripheral blood, taken on day 0 of AZD1222 vaccination. The sequence links TRBV10-2 to TRBJ2-7; the D gene identity is not certain. The DNA is TGCGCCAGCAGTGAGACCGCGGCTGTGAGGTCCTACGAGCAGTACTTC. Its translation is CASSETAAVRSYEQYF.